This paragraph reports one T cell receptor (beta chain). Antigen unknown. Random hexamers were used to reverse transcribe an amount of roughly 0.45 to 1 ug RNA. immunoSEQ multiplex PCR amplified TCR beta CDR3 across 54 Vbeta, 13 Jbeta. TCRdb reanalysed the immunoSEQ multiplex PCR reads using MiXCR and keeps one entry per CDR3 protein. The table records some 190,000 distinct CDR3 sequences, approximately 94% of them present only once. This CDR3 has 15 amino acids. Germline V gene sequence: CDR1 DFQATT, CDR2 SNEGSKA (reference sequence). Trimming removed 4 bases from V and 1 base from J; junction bases left unmatched: 9. The data were taken from a study of CD8 T cells in Susac syndrome. Study information: Intravenous immunoglobulin alone or corticosteroids were being given to patients with Susac syndrome at blood draw, unless they were therapy-naive. General study points: The CD4+ T cell repertoires of Susac syndrome were found to show no clonal expansion.

The chain employs TRBV20-1 and TRBJ2-7; the match to TRBD1 covers 8 bases. The TCR sequence derives from a human donor with Susac syndrome. Input material: CD4+ T cells from PBMCs. The CDR3 is CSATAGGTGSYEQYF. CDR3 nucleotide sequence: TGCAGTGCTACGGCGGGCGGGACAGGATCCTACGAGCAGTACTTC.